The TCR beta chain described here comes from a study of blood T cell repertoires in COVID-19. Clones were read by immunoSEQ multiplex PCR, and TCRdb kept only the in-frame ones, dropping some. The sample holds around 70,000 clones; around 79% are singletons and the top ten take approximately 25%. The CDR3 sequence is 23 residues long. V gave up 4 bases and J gave up 8 bases; unmatched junction bases: 26. The chain joins TRBV23-1 to TRBJ2-1; 16 positions agree with TRBD2. TRBV23-1 is known as an ORF, though its function is uncertain. The source material was peripheral blood. The receptor comes from a man aged 55 to 70 with active or convalescent COVID-19. CDR3 sequence (DNA): TGCGCCAGCAGTCCCAAACCCATCCAGGACAAGGGACTAGCGGGGGGGCGGGTCGATGAGCAGTTCTTC. Its protein is CASSPKPIQDKGLAGGRVDEQFF.